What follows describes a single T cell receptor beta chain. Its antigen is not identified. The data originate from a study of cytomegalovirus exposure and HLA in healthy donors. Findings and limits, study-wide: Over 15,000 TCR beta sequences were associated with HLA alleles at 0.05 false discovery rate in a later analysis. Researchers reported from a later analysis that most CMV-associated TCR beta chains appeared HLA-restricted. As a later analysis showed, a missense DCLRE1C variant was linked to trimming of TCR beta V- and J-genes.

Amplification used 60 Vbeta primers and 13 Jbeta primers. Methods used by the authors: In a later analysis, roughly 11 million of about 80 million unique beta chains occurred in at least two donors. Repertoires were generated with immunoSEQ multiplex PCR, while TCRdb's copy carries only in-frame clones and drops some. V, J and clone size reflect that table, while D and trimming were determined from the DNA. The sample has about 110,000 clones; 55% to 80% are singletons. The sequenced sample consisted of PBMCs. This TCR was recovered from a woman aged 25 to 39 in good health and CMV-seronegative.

The CDR3 here is CASRDRDRYKNIQYF. The CDR3, as DNA: TGTGCCAGCAGGGACCGGGACAGGTACAAAAACATTCAGTACTTC. This rearrangement joins TRBV2 to TRBJ2-4, with 8 bases identical to TRBD1. The CDR3 is 15 residues long. Germline V gene data show CDR1 as SNHLY and CDR2 as FYNNEI. The V gene end was trimmed by 6 bases and the J gene end by 3 bases; junction bases not matched to a gene: 7.